The following is a T cell receptor (beta chain) sequence with its context. This sample was included in a study of control samples from healthy donors and cancer patients. TCRdb keeps only in-frame clones here, not all; method: immunoSEQ multiplex PCR. This table holds 120,000 or so clones, around 87% found once. The CDR3 runs to 13 residues. The V end was cut by 8 bases, the J end by 6 bases, with 14 bases between. Germline V gene sequence: CDR1 LNHDA, CDR2 SQIVND (reference sequence). This chain joins TRBV19 and TRBJ1-5; D gene uncertain. Sequencing was carried out using blood. This TCR came from a man aged 55 to 70 in good health. This CDR3 is CASSSVAGQPQHF. DNA for the CDR3: TGTGCCAGTTCTTCGGTAGCCGGTCAGCCCCAGCATTTT. Full variable domain (missing parts from reference TRBV19 and TRBJ1-5): DGGITQSPKYLFRKEGQNVTLSCEQNLNHDAMYWYRQDPGQGLRLIYYSQIVNDFQKGDIAEGYSVSREKKESFPLTVTSAQKNPTAFYLCASSSVAGQPQHFGDGTRLSIL.